Listed here are 26 T cell receptor beta chains from one sample, sequenced in a study of blood T cell dynamics during melanoma immunotherapy. The time point denotes: week 3, after first cycle of checkpoint inhibitor. Libraries were prepared by immunoSEQ multiplex PCR; TCRdb keeps only in-frame clonotypes and omits some of them. The sample lists about 12,000 clones, around nine tenths seen once, with approximately 4.1% in the top ten. Sequences were derived from blood, sampled from a patient treated with checkpoint blockade. Source of these receptors: a human donor with melanoma.

The rearrangement joins TRBV5-1 to TRBJ1-1, with D tentatively TRBD1 (5 bases). Trimming removed 5 bases at V and 5 bases at J, with 19 bases between. This CDR3 region has 15 residues. Germline CDR1 reads SGHRS; CDR2 reads YFSETQ. Here the CDR3 reads CASRGVGGRGTEAFF. The CDR3 coding sequence is TGCGCCAGCAGGGGAGTCGGGGGGAGAGGGACTGAAGCTTTCTTT.

The chain combines TRBV11-2 with TRBJ1-2, with 7 bases lining up with TRBD1. The germline V gene encodes CDR1 SGHAT and CDR2 FQNNGV. Trimming took 5 bases from V and 4 from J; bases not matched to a gene: 7. The CDR3 runs to 14 residues. CDR3 DNA sequence: TGTGCCAGCAGCCAACAGACAGGGACCTATGGCTACACCTTC. As protein: CASSQQTGTYGYTF.

This clone came up once. This chain joins TRBV9 and TRBJ2-3; D remains unclear. Per the germline V gene, CDR1 is SGDLS and CDR2 is YYNGEE. The CDR3 has 14 amino acids. V shed 0 bases and J shed 1 base, with 6 bases lying between them. The CDR3: CASSVAFGTDTQYF. In DNA form, the CDR3 reads TGTGCCAGCAGCGTAGCTTTCGGCACAGATACGCAGTATTTT.

The chain has TRBV7-8 and TRBJ2-2, with TRBD2 matching 11 bases. V was pared by 0 bases and J by 5 bases, with 14 bases of the junction left unmatched. The CDR3 is 20 residues long. In germline, CDR1 is SGHVS, CDR2 FQNEAQ. The CDR3 here is CASSLARIAGGSRDTGELFF. CDR3 coding DNA: TGTGCCAGCAGCTTAGCGAGGATAGCGGGAGGGTCGAGAGATACCGGGGAGCTGTTTTTT.

The genes are TRBV5-1 and TRBJ1-2; no clear D gene. The CDR3 extends over 13 amino acids. V lost 0 bases, J lost 7 bases, and 10 bases lay in between. The germline V gene has CDR1 SGHRS and CDR2 YFSETQ. For the CDR3, the DNA is TGCGCCAGCAGCTTGGCCGAAGAGACTGGCTACACCTTC. This encodes CASSLAEETGYTF.

The chain couples TRBV5-1 to TRBJ2-3; D might be TRBD1 (6 bases). With 4 bases removed from V and 3 bases from J, the gap between germline ends came to 6 bases. CDR1 and CDR2 from the germline V gene are SGHRS and YFSETQ. The CDR3 length is 12 residues. The CDR3 DNA reads TGCGCCAGCAGCACAGGGACAGATACGCAGTATTTT. The encoded protein is CASSTGTDTQYF.

This clone came up a few times. The V gene is TRBV19, the J gene TRBJ1-5, with D possibly matching TRBD1 (6 bases). Germline CDR1 and CDR2: LNHDA and SQIVND (reference sequence). V was clipped by 5 bases and J by 4 bases, with 12 bases between them. The CDR3 extends over 14 amino acids. Written as DNA, the CDR3 is TGTGCCAGTAGTTGGGATCAGGGGAATCAGCCCCAGCATTTT. Translation: CASSWDQGNQPQHF. Supplemented by reference TRBV19 and TRBJ1-5, the full variable domain reads DGGITQSPKYLFRKEGQNVTLSCEQNLNHDAMYWYRQDPGQGLRLIYYSQIVNDFQKGDIAEGYSVSREKKESFPLTVTSAQKNPTAFYLCASSWDQGNQPQHFGDGTRLSIL.

This chain joins TRBV29-1 and TRBJ1-1, with D perhaps TRBD1 (6 bases). V was cut by 7 bases and J by 6 bases, with 15 bases left in between. CDR3 length: 12 amino acids. Looked up from germline, CDR1 is SQVTM and CDR2 is ANQGSEA. The CDR3: CSGQGWLPEAFF. CDR3 nucleotide sequence: TGCAGCGGTCAGGGGTGGCTCCCTGAAGCTTTCTTT.

This sequence joins TRBV2 and TRBJ2-1; D may be TRBD1 or TRBD2 (6 bases each). The V and J ends lost 7 bases and 0 bases respectively, with 13 bases between them. CDR3 length equals 15 residues. Germline assignment: CDR1 SNHLY and CDR2 FYNNEI. The CDR3 here is CASKGGPSSYNEQFF. Here the CDR3 DNA reads TGTGCCAGCAAGGGGGGCCCGAGCTCCTACAATGAGCAGTTCTTC.

The genes are TRBV11-2 and TRBJ2-5, with 10 bases that match TRBD2. Germline V CDR1 and CDR2: SGHAT, FQNNGV. The ends lost 4 bases at V and 4 bases at J; junction bases unmatched: 6. The CDR3 sequence is 15 residues long. CDR3 bases: TGTGCCAGCAGCTCCCTTAGCGGGAGGTTAGAGACCCAGTACTTC. Translation gives CASSSLSGRLETQYF.

The chain couples TRBV6-5 to TRBJ1-1, with TRBD1 identical over 9 bases. Germline V gene data show CDR1 as MNHEY and CDR2 as SVGAGI. The CDR3 is 15 residues long. With 3 bases clipped from V and 6 bases from J, the junction kept 8 bases outside the gene matches. CDR3 loop: CASSYSQGAGAEAFF. The CDR3 nucleotides read TGTGCCAGCAGTTATTCACAGGGGGCCGGCGCTGAAGCTTTCTTT.

The chain recombines TRBV11-2 with TRBJ1-6, with 10 nucleotides matching TRBD1. Germline lookup yields CDR1 SGHAT and CDR2 FQNNGV. CDR3 length: 16 amino acids. The V and J ends lost 1 base and 15 bases, in that order; junction bases with no gene match: 12. CDR3: CASSLVYRTGGKLLHF. CDR3 nucleotides: TGTGCCAGCAGCTTAGTCTACCGGACAGGGGGAAAACTCCTCCACTTT.

The chain uses TRBV11-2 and TRBJ1-1; 8 bases match TRBD1. The germline V gene has CDR1 SGHAT and CDR2 FQNNGV. The CDR3 totals 15 residues. With V trimmed by 0 bases and J by 3 bases, 3 bases remained unmatched. The CDR3 reads CASSLEATGDTEAFF. Written as DNA, the CDR3 is TGTGCCAGCAGCTTAGAAGCGACAGGGGACACTGAAGCTTTCTTT. Supplemented by reference TRBV11-2 and TRBJ1-1, the full variable domain reads EAGVAQSPRYKIIEKRQSVAFWCNPISGHATLYWYQQILGQGPKLLIQFQNNGVVDDSQLPKDRFSAERLKGVDSTLKIQPAKLEDSAVYLCASSLEATGDTEAFFGQGTRLTVV.

The rearrangement links TRBV27 to TRBJ2-3; unclear D gene. Per germline, CDR1 MNHEY and CDR2 SMNVEV (reference sequence). The CDR3 length is 15 residues. V was cut by 5 bases and J by 0 bases, with 12 bases left in between. CDR3 sequence reads: CASSPLPQSTDTQYF. The CDR3 DNA follows: TGTGCCAGCAGTCCTTTGCCACAGAGCACAGATACGCAGTATTTT.

V gene TRBV14 combines with J gene TRBJ2-1; possibly TRBD1 or TRBD2 for D (5 bases each). This CDR3 region has 15 residues. CDR1 and CDR2 (germline): SGHDN, FVKESK. V lost 2 bases and J 3 bases, leaving 11 bases between the germline ends. The chain's CDR3 is CASSQPRGNYNEQFF. The CDR3 DNA follows: TGTGCCAGCAGCCAACCGAGGGGTAACTACAATGAGCAGTTCTTC. Supplemented by reference TRBV14 and TRBJ2-1, the full variable domain reads EAGVTQFPSHSVIEKGQTVTLRCDPISGHDNLYWYRRVMGKEIKFLLHFVKESKQDESGMPNNRFLAERTGGTYSTLKVQPAELEDSGVYFCASSQPRGNYNEQFFGPGTRLTVL.

V and J are TRBV12-5 and TRBJ2-5; the D gene is possibly TRBD2 (5 bases). CDR3 size: 16 residues. CDR1 and CDR2 from the germline V gene are LGHNT and FRNRAP. V was pared by 7 bases and J by 1 base, with 19 bases between. In DNA form, the CDR3 reads TGTGCTAGTGCCCCCGCCCCGGGAACCCTCCAAGAGACCCAGTACTTC. Encoded protein: CASAPAPGTLQETQYF. The entire variable domain, with the rest obtained from reference TRBV12-5 and TRBJ2-5, is as follows: DARVTQTPRHKVTEMGQEVTMRCQPILGHNTVFWYRQTMMQGLELLAYFRNRAPLDDSGMPKDRFSAEMPDATLATLKIQPSEPRDSAVYFCASAPAPGTLQETQYFGPGTRLLVL.

This chain links TRBV5-6 with TRBJ1-1; D is undetermined. Germline values: CDR1 SGHDT, CDR2 YYEEEE. The germline V and J ends were trimmed by 5 bases and 5 bases, with 16 bases remaining between them. This CDR3 comprises 14 residues. The CDR3 DNA is TGTGCCAGCAGACCAGACACCCGGGATACTGAAGCTTTCTTT. Translated, it gives CASRPDTRDTEAFF.

This chain joins TRBV7-8 and TRBJ2-1; 7 bases map to TRBD2. The V and J ends lost 6 bases and 15 bases, in that order; junction bases with no gene match: 20. The CDR3 sequence is 15 residues long. CDR1 is SGHVS, CDR2 FQNEAQ, per germline. In DNA, the CDR3 is TGTGCCAGCAGGGCTTTGGCAACGGGAGCGGGACTTTCGTTCTTC. As protein: CASRALATGAGLSFF.

J is TRBJ2-7 and V is TRBV7-2, with D perhaps TRBD1 (5 bases). Per germline, CDR1 SGHTA and CDR2 FQGNSA. Trimming took off 7 bases at V and 6 bases at J, with 16 bases between the two ends. This CDR3 contains 13 residues. For the CDR3, the DNA is TGTGCCAGCATCGCGGCAGGGTTCAGCGAGCAGTACTTC. This sequence encodes CASIAAGFSEQYF.

This chain's CDR3 is CASKPGQGDGYTF. CDR3 bases: TGTGCCAGCAAACCAGGACAGGGGGATGGCTACACCTTC. The V and J genes are TRBV7-3 and TRBJ1-2, with 10 bases matching TRBD1. Trimming removed 7 bases from V and 6 bases from J; junction bases left unmatched: 5. This CDR3 has 13 amino acids. Germline values: CDR1 SGHTA, CDR2 FQGTGA.

The chain couples TRBV30 to TRBJ1-2; D gene uncertain. The CDR3 is 13 residues long. Germline V gene data show CDR1 as GTSNPN and CDR2 as SVGIG (reference sequence). V was clipped by 2 bases and J by 10 bases, with 17 bases between them. CDR3 region: CAWSPWTAQHYTF. The CDR3 region has the DNA TGTGCCTGGAGTCCATGGACGGCGCAGCACTACACCTTC.

The rearrangement uses TRBV19 and TRBJ2-2; D might be TRBD1 (5 bases). V was shortened by 3 bases and J by 6 bases, with 11 bases between the two germline ends. Germline V gives CDR1 LNHDA, CDR2 SQIVND (reference sequence). This CDR3 is 14 amino acids long. CDR3 DNA sequence: TGTGCCAGTAGTATCAATCAGGGATCCGGGGAGCTGTTTTTT. Encoded protein: CASSINQGSGELFF. The full variable domain, in which reference TRBV19 and TRBJ2-2 provide the parts outside the CDR3, is DGGITQSPKYLFRKEGQNVTLSCEQNLNHDAMYWYRQDPGQGLRLIYYSQIVNDFQKGDIAEGYSVSREKKESFPLTVTSAQKNPTAFYLCASSINQGSGELFFGEGSRLTVL.

Only a few counts were recorded for this clone. The chain has TRBV5-6 and TRBJ1-4, with 7 bases that match TRBD1. The CDR3 has 14 residues. J was trimmed by 8 bases and V by 4 bases; bases with no gene match: 8. Germline V gene data show CDR1 as SGHDT and CDR2 as YYEEEE. Written as DNA, the CDR3 is TGTGCCAGCAGCGCAACAGGGGTGTGGGAAAAACTGTTTTTT. It is translated as CASSATGVWEKLFF.

This clone came up once. The CDR3 spells CASSTSGETQYF. In nucleotides, the CDR3 is TGTGCCAGCTCAACTTCCGGGGAGACCCAGTACTTC. The chain joins TRBV18 to TRBJ2-5; D not resolved. Germline CDR1 reads KGHSH; CDR2 reads LQKENI. Trimming removed 5 bases from V and 5 bases from J, with 9 bases in between. The CDR3 has 12 amino acids.

This clone was picked up one time. V usage is TRBV18 and J usage is TRBJ1-3; TRBD1 might be the D (5 bases). Trimming removed 3 bases at V and 0 bases at J, with 12 bases between. The germline V gene encodes CDR1 KGHSH and CDR2 LQKENI. The CDR3 has 16 residues. The CDR3 coding sequence is TGTGCCAGCTCACCCGGGACGAAAAGCTCTGGAAACACCATATATTTT. As protein: CASSPGTKSSGNTIYF.

The V and J genes are TRBV19 and TRBJ2-4; 7 positions match TRBD2. The CDR3 spans 13 residues. The V gene's germline CDR1 is LNHDA and CDR2 SQIVND (reference sequence). The V gene end was trimmed by 7 bases and the J gene end by 6 bases; junction bases not matched to a gene: 6. In nucleotides, the CDR3 is TGTGCCAGTAAGACTAGCAATGCAAACATTCAGTACTTC. Translated, it gives CASKTSNANIQYF.